This T cell receptor beta chain was profiled in a study of blood T cell repertoires in COVID-19. On the study more broadly: There were acute and convalescent COVID-19 samples, and they came from the United States, Italy and Spain. Sample material is recorded as cDNA or gDNA derived from T cells, B-cell-depleted T cells, or PBMCs.

The table came from immunoSEQ multiplex PCR; TCRdb's copy has only in-frame clones and leaves some out. The sample consists of about 40,000 clones, roughly nine tenths of them appearing once. CDR1 LGHNA and CDR2 YSLEER come from the germline V gene. The CDR3 is 16 residues long. J gave up 6 bases and V 5 bases, and 16 bases lay outside the gene matches. This TCR derives from a woman aged 25 to 45 in a cohort sampled during active COVID-19. The sequencing sample was made of peripheral blood. J is TRBJ2-7 and V is TRBV4-3, with 7 bases lining up with TRBD1. This chain's CDR3 is CASSERSGTVTIEQYF. DNA for the CDR3: TGCGCCAGCAGCGAAAGATCAGGGACAGTAACTATCGAGCAGTACTTC.